The clone carrying this TCR beta chain was seen many times. From the RACE reads, TCRdb called clonotypes with MiXCR, one entry per CDR3 protein. The sample lists roughly 40,000 distinct CDR3 sequences, under 12% occurring once. These data are taken from a study of human T cells and chemical hapten exposure. Germline CDR1 reads KGHSH; CDR2 reads LQKENI. Germline trimming cut 5 bases from V and 4 bases from J; bases unmatched to any gene: 5. CDR3 length: 15 residues. Sample time point: pre-sensitization, week 0. Treatment here: therapeutic diphenylcyclopropenone sensitization with weekly scalp DPC. The starting material was whole blood, obtained in connection with sensitization to the hapten diphenylcyclopropenone (DPC). J is TRBJ1-5 and V is TRBV18, with 10 nucleotides matching TRBD1. The TCR comes from a man aged 25 to 40 with alopecia areata. Some clones in this sample may be carry-over from other donors' samples. CDR3 DNA: TGTGCCAGCTCAGCCGACAGGGGGCCGAATCAGCCCCAGCATTTT. Translation: CASSADRGPNQPQHF.